This T cell receptor (beta chain) was captured by sequencing in a study of T cells in localized non-small cell lung cancer. The CDR3 is made up of 15 amino acids. The V gene's germline CDR1 is SGHVS and CDR2 FNYEAQ. Trimming removed 5 bases from V and 5 bases from J; junction bases left unmatched: 7. TCRdb keeps only in-frame clones here, not all; method: immunoSEQ multiplex PCR. The sample consists of about 40,000 clones, more than 75% of them appearing once. The TCR sequence derives from a man aged 40 to 75 with stage I lung adenocarcinoma. The chain is built from TRBV7-6 and TRBJ2-1, with TRBD2 identical over 9 bases. Sequenced material: peripheral blood, taken before any cancer treatment. The CDR3 region is CASSQTLAGNNEQFF. The CDR3, as DNA: TGTGCCAGCAGCCAAACACTAGCGGGCAACAATGAGCAGTTCTTC.